The rows below give T cell receptor beta chains drawn from one sample of a study of cytomegalovirus exposure and HLA in healthy donors. TCRdb keeps only in-frame clones here, not all; method: immunoSEQ multiplex PCR. The table has about 160,000 clones, roughly four fifths seen once. The sequencing input was PBMCs. The receptors were gathered from a middle-aged man in good health and CMV-seronegative. Each CDR3 is given with its conserved first and last residue. D genes are given only for firm matches. Size is stated for part of the rows, as once, few or many counts, or as a class when the clone is expanded.

V gene	clone size	J gene	D gene	CDR3 DNA	CDR3 protein
TRBV5-1	.	TRBJ2-1	.	TGCGCCAGCAGCTTGGAGAGTGAGCAGTTCTTC	CASSLESEQFF
TRBV29-1	few	TRBJ1-1	.	TGCAGCGCCGGAGGGATGAACACTGAAGCTTTCTTT	CSAGGMNTEAFF
TRBV7-9	.	TRBJ1-6	.	TGTGCCAGCAGCAGATCAGGACAGCTCGCTAGGGGTTCACCCCTCCACTTT	CASSRSGQLARGSPLHF
TRBV28	.	TRBJ2-2	.	TGTGCCAGCAAGTTTGAGCTTCGACTAGGTGCCCCCGGGGAGCTGTTTTTT	CASKFELRLGAPGELFF
TRBV27	.	TRBJ2-1	TRBD2	TGTGCCAGCAGTTTTAGCGGGAGCCCTTACAATGAGCAGTTCTTC	CASSFSGSPYNEQFF
TRBV5-5	.	TRBJ2-7	.	TGTGCCAGCAGCCGGAGAACAATTGACGAGCAGTACTTC	CASSRRTIDEQYF
TRBV30	.	TRBJ2-7	.	TGTGCCTGGAGTGTACTAGTGCCCCGAGGTCCCGAGCAGTACTTC	CAWSVLVPRGPEQYF
TRBV9	.	TRBJ2-1	TRBD2	TGTGCCAGCAGCGTAGGGCCCGGACTAGCGGGAGTCATCGGGACCCACAATGAGCAGTTCTTC	CASSVGPGLAGVIGTHNEQFF
TRBV7-2	.	TRBJ2-3	TRBD1	TGTGCCAGCAGCGAACAGGGGATGTCAGATACGCAGTATTTT	CASSEQGMSDTQYF
TRBV18	.	TRBJ2-7	.	TGTGCCAGCTCACCCCTTCAGGGGAGCTACGAGCAGTACTTC	CASSPLQGSYEQYF
TRBV6-5	.	TRBJ2-7	.	TGTGCCAGCAGCCCACTTGGCAGGCCCCAGTACTTC	CASSPLGRPQYF
TRBV20-1	once	TRBJ1-1	.	TGCAGTGTTGAGAAGAACACTGAAGCTTTCTTT	CSVEKNTEAFF
TRBV4-1	.	TRBJ1-5	.	TGCGCCAGCAGCCTAAGGGGGACGATAGGCAGTCAGCCCCAGCATTTT	CASSLRGTIGSQPQHF
TRBV15	.	TRBJ1-5	.	TGTGCCACCAGCAGTAGGAGGGACAATCAGCCCCAGCATTTT	CATSSRRDNQPQHF
TRBV11-1	.	TRBJ2-4	TRBD2	TGTGCCAGCAGCCCCGGGACTAGCGGATTAAAAAACAGTCAGTACTTC	CASSPGTSGLKNSQYF
TRBV6-1	once	TRBJ1-3	TRBD1	TGTGCCAGCAGTGAATGGGGGACAGGGGCGCTCGGAAACACCATATATTTT	CASSEWGTGALGNTIYF
TRBV10-3	.	TRBJ2-3	.	TGTGCCACTTCGACTAGGGAAAACACAGATACGCAGTATTTT	CATSTRENTDTQYF
TRBV4-1	.	TRBJ2-7	TRBD1	TGCGCCAGCAGCCAAGCCGGGACAGGACCCTACGAGCAGTACTTC	CASSQAGTGPYEQYF
TRBV29-1	.	TRBJ2-3	.	TGCAGCGCCCAGAGGCAGTCGACTAGCACAGATACGCAGTATTTT	CSAQRQSTSTDTQYF
TRBV7-3	.	TRBJ2-2	TRBD1	TGTGCCAGCAGCGACCTCGGGACAGCTATCACCGGGGAGCTGTTTTTT	CASSDLGTAITGELFF
TRBV5-6	.	TRBJ1-2	.	TGTGCCAGCAGCTTGGCAGCAGGCGATGGCTACACCTTC	CASSLAAGDGYTF
TRBV21-1	few	TRBJ2-3	.	TGTGCCAGCAGCAACGGGCTAGCGGTCTCCACCCCACGCACAGATACGCAGTATTTT	CASSNGLAVSTPRTDTQYF
TRBV5-1	.	TRBJ2-5	TRBD1	TGCGCCAGCAGTCCAGGGGGCGAGACCCAGTACTTC	CASSPGGETQYF
TRBV6-5	.	TRBJ2-2	.	TGTGCCAGCAGTTCCCTCGGGAGTGGCACCGGGGAGCTGTTTTTT	CASSSLGSGTGELFF
TRBV9	.	TRBJ2-7	.	TGTGCCAGCAGCTTTTTAGCGGACACCTACGAGCAGTACTTC	CASSFLADTYEQYF
TRBV5-8	.	TRBJ1-1	.	TGTGCCAGCAAAGAGTATAGAGGGCATTTGAACACTGAAGCTTTCTTT	CASKEYRGHLNTEAFF
TRBV4-1	.	TRBJ2-4	TRBD2	TGCGCCAGCAGCCACCCTAGCGGGAGGGGGGCCAAAAACAGTCAGTACTTC	CASSHPSGRGAKNSQYF
TRBV4-2	.	TRBJ2-3	.	TGTGCCAGCAGCCCGTTCATCGGTACAGATACGCAGTATTTT	CASSPFIGTDTQYF
TRBV6-4	few	TRBJ1-2	.	TGTGCCAGCAGTGACTCTCCGGGAGGGTCCAGTGGCTACACCTTC	CASSDSPGGSSGYTF
TRBV7-2	.	TRBJ2-7	TRBD1	TGTGCCAGCAGCTTAAGGCAGGGGGAGTACGAGCAGTACTTC	CASSLRQGEYEQYF
TRBV30	.	TRBJ1-1	.	TGTGCCTGGAGCGGTATGGGGGGAATGAACACTGAAGCTTTCTTT	CAWSGMGGMNTEAFF
TRBV9	once	TRBJ2-3	TRBD2	TGTGCCAGCAGCGAAATAATAGCGGGAGTAGACACAGATACGCAGTATTTT	CASSEIIAGVDTDTQYF
TRBV5-1	.	TRBJ1-6	TRBD1	TGCGCCAGCACTCGGGACAGTCAAAATTCACCCCTCCACTTT	CASTRDSQNSPLHF
TRBV18	once	TRBJ2-6	TRBD1	TGTGCCAGCTCACCCGACAGGGTCTATCAGGCTGGGGCCAACGGCCTGACTTTC	CASSPDRVYQAGANGLTF
TRBV28	.	TRBJ2-3	TRBD2	TGTGCCAGCCGTGGGGCTAGCGGCTCGAAATATACGCAGTATTTT	CASRGASGSKYTQYF
TRBV5-1	.	TRBJ2-5	.	TGCGCCAGCAGCTCCGATCCACAGCAAGAGACCCAGTACTTC	CASSSDPQQETQYF
TRBV19	.	TRBJ1-2	.	TGTGCCAGTACAGGGCGGAAGGCCGGCTATGGCTACACCTTC	CASTGRKAGYGYTF
TRBV6-1	few	TRBJ1-5	TRBD1	TGTGCCAGCAGTGAAGGGACAGGGCGCAATCAGCCCCAGCATTTT	CASSEGTGRNQPQHF
TRBV13	.	TRBJ2-7	.	TGTGCCAGCAGCCCACCGAGTGGCAGGCTCTTCTTC	CASSPPSGRLFF
TRBV6-1	.	TRBJ1-5	.	TGTGCCAGCAGTCCAGTTACGAATCAGCCCCAGCATTTT	CASSPVTNQPQHF
TRBV4-1	.	TRBJ2-7	.	TGCGCCAGCAGCCAAGTTGCAGGGCTCAGGTTAGACGAGCAGTACTTC	CASSQVAGLRLDEQYF
TRBV19	once	TRBJ1-2	.	TGTGCCAGTAGTACCCGGGTAGCAAACTATGGCTACACCTTC	CASSTRVANYGYTF
TRBV19	.	TRBJ2-7	.	TGTGCCAGTAGTATTTTAGGGGGCGAGCAGTACTTC	CASSILGGEQYF
TRBV2	few	TRBJ1-2	TRBD1	TGTGCCAGCAGTGAAGGAACCGGGACAGGGGGTAGAGGCGGCTACACCTTC	CASSEGTGTGGRGGYTF
TRBV27	.	TRBJ2-7	TRBD2	TGTGCCAGCAGCCGCAACCCCCTAGCGGGAGGTTCCTACGAGCAGTACTTC	CASSRNPLAGGSYEQYF
TRBV9	.	TRBJ2-1	.	TGTGCCAGCAGCCCCCCCCCGGGGAGGAACAATGAGCAGTTCTTC	CASSPPPGRNNEQFF
TRBV25-1	.	TRBJ1-3	.	TGTGCCAGCAGTGAATCTCGGACATCACGCGTACAGGGAAACACCATATATTTT	CASSESRTSRVQGNTIYF
TRBV13	.	TRBJ2-5	TRBD2	TGTGCCAGCAGCTTAGGCCGAGTGGGGACTAGCGGGAGAACCCAGTACTTC	CASSLGRVGTSGRTQYF
TRBV7-9	.	TRBJ2-6	.	TGTGCCAGCAGCCCCCAGACGGGATTAGGACGGGCCAACGTCCTGACTTTC	CASSPQTGLGRANVLTF
TRBV2	few	TRBJ2-3	TRBD2	TGTGCCAGCAGCGTCTCTAGCGGTAGCACAGATACGCAGTATTTT	CASSVSSGSTDTQYF
TRBV29-1	.	TRBJ1-5	.	TGCAGCGTTGCTCAGGGCAGCAATCAGCCCCAGCATTTT	CSVAQGSNQPQHF
TRBV28	.	TRBJ1-1	.	TGTGCCAGCAGTTCTTACGGGAACACTGAAGCTTTCTTT	CASSSYGNTEAFF
TRBV6-5	.	TRBJ1-2	.	TGTGCCAGCAGTTACCGGGACACAAACTATGGCTACACCTTC	CASSYRDTNYGYTF
TRBV5-1	once	TRBJ2-2	TRBD1	TGCGCCAGCAGATTGGGGACAGCGAACACCGGGGAGCTGTTTTTT	CASRLGTANTGELFF
TRBV10-2	.	TRBJ1-5	.	TGCGCCAGCGGAAGGGGCAGGGACTATAGCAATCAGCCCCAGCATTTT	CASGRGRDYSNQPQHF